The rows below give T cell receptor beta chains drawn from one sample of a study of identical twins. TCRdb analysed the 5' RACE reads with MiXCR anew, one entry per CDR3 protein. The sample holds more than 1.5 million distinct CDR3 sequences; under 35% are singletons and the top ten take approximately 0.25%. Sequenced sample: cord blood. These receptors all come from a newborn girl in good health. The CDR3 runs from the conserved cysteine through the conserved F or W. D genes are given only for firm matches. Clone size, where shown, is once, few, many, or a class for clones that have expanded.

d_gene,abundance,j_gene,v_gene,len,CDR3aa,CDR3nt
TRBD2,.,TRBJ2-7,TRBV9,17,CASSVAPSGRGTYEQYF,TGTGCCAGCAGCGTAGCCCCTAGCGGGAGGGGCACCTACGAGCAGTACTTC
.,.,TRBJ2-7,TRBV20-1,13,CSASGSRYNEQYF,TGCAGTGCTAGCGGGAGTAGGTACAATGAGCAGTACTTC
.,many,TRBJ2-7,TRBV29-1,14,CSVEDRSRGYEQYF,TGCAGCGTTGAAGATCGGAGCAGGGGCTACGAGCAGTACTTC
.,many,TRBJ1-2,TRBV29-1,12,CSVGQSNYGYTF,TGCAGCGTTGGACAGAGTAACTATGGCTACACCTTC
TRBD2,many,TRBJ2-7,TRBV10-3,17,CAISESSGRAVSYEQYF,TGTGCCATCAGTGAGTCAAGCGGGAGGGCCGTTTCCTACGAGCAGTACTTC
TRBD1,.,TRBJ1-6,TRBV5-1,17,CASSPRRVQGYNSPLHF,TGCGCCAGCAGCCCCCGGAGAGTACAGGGGTATAATTCACCCCTCCACTTT
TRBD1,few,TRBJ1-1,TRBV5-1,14,CASMIDRGNTEAFF,TGCGCCAGCATGATAGACAGGGGGAACACTGAAGCTTTCTTT
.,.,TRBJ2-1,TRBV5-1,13,CVSSLEGYNEQFF,TGCGTCAGCAGCCTGGAGGGGTACAATGAGCAGTTCTTC
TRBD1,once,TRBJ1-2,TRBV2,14,CASGIGQGFYGYTF,TGTGCCAGCGGGATCGGACAGGGCTTCTATGGCTACACCTTC
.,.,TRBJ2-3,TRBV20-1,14,CSARGLLATDTQYF,TGCAGTGCTAGAGGTCTTCTAGCGACAGATACGCAGTATTTT
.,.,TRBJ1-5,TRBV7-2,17,CASSGDDSRVGNQPQHF,TGTGCCAGCAGCGGGGACGACAGCCGCGTAGGCAATCAGCCCCAGCATTTT
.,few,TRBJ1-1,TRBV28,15,CASSPSRGPGTEAFF,TGTGCCAGCTCCCCTTCCAGAGGGCCAGGCACTGAAGCTTTCTTT
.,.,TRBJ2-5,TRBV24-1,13,CATSDSLEETQYF,TGTGCCACCAGTGATTCCCTTGAGGAGACCCAGTACTTC
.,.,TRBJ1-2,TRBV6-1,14,CASSNTGLGNGYTF,TGTGCCAGCAGTAATACAGGGTTAGGGAATGGCTACACCTTC
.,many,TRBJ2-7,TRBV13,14,CASSSQKPSYEQYF,TGTGCCAGCAGCTCCCAAAAACCGTCCTACGAGCAGTACTTC
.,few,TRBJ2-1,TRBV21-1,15,CASSKVEGMDNEQFF,TGTGCCAGCAGCAAAGTAGAGGGAATGGACAATGAGCAGTTCTTC
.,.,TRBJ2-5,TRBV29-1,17,CSVPPPGWAGYQETQYF,TGCAGCGTTCCCCCCCCTGGGTGGGCAGGGTACCAAGAGACCCAGTACTTC
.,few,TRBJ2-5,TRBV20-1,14,CSASDGQSQETQYF,TGCAGTGCTAGTGACGGACAGTCACAAGAGACCCAGTACTTC
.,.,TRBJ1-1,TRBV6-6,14,CASSLTDKNTEAFF,TGTGCCAGCAGCCTTACGGACAAGAACACTGAAGCTTTCTTT
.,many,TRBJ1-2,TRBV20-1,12,CSARNRQDGYTF,TGCAGTGCTAGAAATCGGCAGGATGGCTACACCTTC
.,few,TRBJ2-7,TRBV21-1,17,CASSKPVLPGSGYEQYF,TGTGCCAGCAGCAAACCCGTCTTGCCAGGCTCCGGATACGAGCAGTACTTC
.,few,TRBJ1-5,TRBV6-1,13,CASSEVGSQPQHF,TGTGCCAGCAGTGAAGTCGGATCTCAGCCCCAGCATTTT
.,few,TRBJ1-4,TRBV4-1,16,CASRMTAGATNEKLFF,TGCGCCAGCAGGATGACGGCGGGTGCAACTAATGAAAAACTGTTTTTT
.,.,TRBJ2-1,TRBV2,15,CASRDWEVSYNEQFF,TGTGCCAGCAGAGATTGGGAGGTCTCCTACAATGAGCAGTTCTTC
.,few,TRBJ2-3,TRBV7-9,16,CASSFLARSYTDTQYF,TGTGCCAGCAGCTTTTTAGCGCGCTCCTACACAGATACGCAGTATTTT
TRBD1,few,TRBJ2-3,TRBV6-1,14,CASSAGQVPDTQYF,TGTGCCAGCAGTGCTGGACAGGTCCCAGATACGCAGTATTTT
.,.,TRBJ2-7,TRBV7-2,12,CASSLPSPDQYF,TGTGCCAGCAGCTTACCGAGTCCGGACCAGTACTTC
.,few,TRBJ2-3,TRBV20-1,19,CSARASWGASPTSTDTQYF,TGCAGTGCTAGGGCCTCGTGGGGGGCCTCTCCTACTAGCACAGATACGCAGTATTTT
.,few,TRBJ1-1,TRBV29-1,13,CSVAETVNTEAFF,TGCAGCGTTGCCGAGACAGTTAACACTGAAGCTTTCTTT
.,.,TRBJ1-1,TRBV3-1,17,CASSQYFRQGLDTEAFF,TGTGCCAGCAGCCAATATTTTCGGCAGGGATTGGACACTGAAGCTTTCTTT
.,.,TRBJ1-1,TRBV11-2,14,CASRPLKQNTEAFF,TGTGCCAGCAGGCCTCTCAAACAGAACACTGAAGCTTTCTTT
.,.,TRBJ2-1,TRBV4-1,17,CASRSLAAFSSYNEQFF,TGCGCCAGCAGGTCCCTTGCTGCCTTCAGCTCCTACAATGAGCAGTTCTTC
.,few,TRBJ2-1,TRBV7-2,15,CASSLWRVTYNEQFF,TGTGCCAGCAGCTTATGGCGGGTAACCTACAATGAGCAGTTCTTC
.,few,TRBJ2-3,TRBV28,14,CASSFQAATDTQYF,TGTGCCAGCAGTTTTCAAGCGGCCACAGATACGCAGTATTTT
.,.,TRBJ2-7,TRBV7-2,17,CASSLTLLATAYNEQYF,TGTGCCAGCAGCTTAACCCTCCTAGCGACGGCCTACAATGAGCAGTACTTC
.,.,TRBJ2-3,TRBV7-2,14,CASSLLGAPDTQYF,TGTGCCAGCAGCTTACTCGGGGCCCCAGATACGCAGTATTTT
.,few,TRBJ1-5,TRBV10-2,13,CASSESEDQPQHF,TGCGCCAGCAGTGAGTCAGAGGATCAGCCCCAGCATTTT
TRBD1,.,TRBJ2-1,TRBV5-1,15,CASSLFRDSYNEQFF,TGCGCCAGCAGCTTGTTCAGGGACAGCTACAATGAGCAGTTCTTC
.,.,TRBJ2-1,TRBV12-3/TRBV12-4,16,CASIPKGRGGYNEQFF,TGTGCCAGCATCCCGAAGGGCAGGGGAGGCTACAATGAGCAGTTCTTC
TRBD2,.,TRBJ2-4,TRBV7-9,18,CASSPPATSNLAKNIQYF,TGTGCCAGCAGCCCCCCGGCGACTAGCAATCTAGCCAAAAACATTCAGTACTTC
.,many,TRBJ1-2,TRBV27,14,CASSLTGLGYGYTF,TGTGCCAGCAGTTTAACAGGCCTTGGCTATGGCTACACCTTC
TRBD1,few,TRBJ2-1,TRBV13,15,CASSSGDRGHNEQFF,TGTGCCAGCAGCTCCGGGGACAGGGGACACAATGAGCAGTTCTTC
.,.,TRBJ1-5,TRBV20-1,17,CSARDPWFSGSNQPQHF,TGCAGTGCTAGAGACCCCTGGTTTTCCGGTAGCAATCAGCCCCAGCATTTT
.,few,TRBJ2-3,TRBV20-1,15,CSAREPGLRSRTQYF,TGCAGTGCTAGAGAGCCGGGACTGAGATCAAGAACGCAGTATTTT
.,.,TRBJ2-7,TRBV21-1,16,CASSTSLAGDGNEQYF,TGTGCCAGCAGCACCTCACTAGCGGGAGATGGCAATGAGCAGTACTTC
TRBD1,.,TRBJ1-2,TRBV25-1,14,CASRPDRISYGYTF,TGTGCCAGCAGGCCGGACAGGATCAGCTATGGCTACACCTTC
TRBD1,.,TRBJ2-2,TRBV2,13,CASSPGQNGELFF,TGTGCCAGCAGTCCGGGACAGAACGGGGAGCTGTTTTTT
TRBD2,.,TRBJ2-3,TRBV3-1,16,CASSQGLAGVLDTQYF,TGTGCCAGCAGCCAGGGACTAGCGGGAGTCTTAGATACGCAGTATTTT
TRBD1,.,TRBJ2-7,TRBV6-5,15,CASSYSGQGSSEQYF,TGTGCCAGCAGTTACTCGGGACAGGGCTCGTCCGAGCAGTACTTC
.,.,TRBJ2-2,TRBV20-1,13,CSAGKGLTGELFF,TGCAGTGCTGGAAAAGGTCTCACCGGGGAGCTGTTTTTT